Shown below are 7 T cell receptor beta chains from a single sample sequenced in a study of T cell changes during pregnancy in multiple sclerosis. Sequenced by immunoSEQ multiplex PCR; TCRdb stores in-frame clones only, minus some. The table lists about 130,000 clones, about 96% of them singletons. The sequencing here drew on peripheral blood, taken after pregnancy. The source of these receptors is a female donor with multiple sclerosis, enrolled in a pregnancy study.

The chain links TRBV7-9 to TRBJ1-5; D is possibly TRBD1 (6 bases). V was pared by 3 bases and J by 0 bases, with 12 bases between. CDR1 and CDR2 (germline): SEHNR, FQNEAQ (reference sequence). The CDR3 length is 16 residues. CDR3 amino acids: CASSFGGHLSNQPQHF. In DNA, the CDR3 is TGTGCCAGCAGCTTTGGGGGCCACCTTAGCAATCAGCCCCAGCATTTT.

This rearrangement joins TRBV2 to TRBJ2-1; D perhaps matches TRBD1 (6 bases). CDR3 size: 13 residues. Trimming took off 7 bases at V and 3 bases at J, with 10 bases between the two ends. Germline-derived CDR1 and CDR2 are SNHLY and FYNNEI. In DNA form, the CDR3 reads TGTGCCAGCAATCCGACAGGCTACAATGAGCAGTTCTTC. Encoded protein: CASNPTGYNEQFF.

V gene TRBV6-5 combines with J gene TRBJ2-7, with 9 bases aligning to TRBD2. The CDR3 length is 15 residues. CDR1 is MNHEY and CDR2 is SVGAGI in the germline V gene. V trimming: 0 bases; J trimming: 6 bases; junction bases outside the gene matches: 6. CDR3 residues: CASSYSKLAGGEQYF. CDR3 DNA: TGTGCCAGCAGTTACTCGAAACTAGCGGGCGGCGAGCAGTACTTC.

This chain links TRBV15 with TRBJ2-5; no clear D. V was pared by 3 bases and J by 5 bases, with 22 bases between. Germline lookup yields CDR1 LNHNV and CDR2 YYDKDF (reference sequence). The CDR3 totals 17 residues. CDR3 in DNA: TGTGCCACCAGCAGGACCGACCGACCAGGAACATTGGAGACCCAGTACTTC. Amino acids: CATSRTDRPGTLETQYF.

The rearrangement joins TRBV4-3 to TRBJ2-4; D unclear. This CDR3 has 17 amino acids. The V end lost 1 base, the J end lost 0 bases, and 13 bases lay between the germline ends. CDR1 LGHNA and CDR2 YSLEER come from the germline V gene. In nucleotides, the CDR3 is TGCGCCAGCAGCCAAGGGCCTGGAGACTTAGCCAAAAACATTCAGTACTTC. Its translation: CASSQGPGDLAKNIQYF.

This chain connects TRBV28 to TRBJ1-2; D remains unclear. Per the germline V gene, CDR1 is MDHEN and CDR2 is SYDVKM. The CDR3 consists of 14 residues. V was trimmed by 7 bases and J by 3 bases, leaving 15 bases between them. This chain's CDR3 is CASISPGNDYGYTF. In nucleotides, the CDR3 is TGTGCCAGCATTTCCCCTGGCAATGACTATGGCTACACCTTC.

V is TRBV27 and J is TRBJ2-7; D is perhaps TRBD1 (5 bases). Germline CDR1 MNHEY, CDR2 SMNVEV (reference sequence). The length of the CDR3 is 13 residues. The ends were cut back, 6 bases at V and 5 bases at J, with 14 bases in the middle. The chain's CDR3 is CASRKRGDDEQYF. The CDR3 DNA reads as TGTGCCAGCAGGAAAAGGGGTGACGACGAGCAGTACTTC.